This T cell receptor beta chain was profiled in a study of graft-versus-host responses after intestinal transplantation (dated by TCRdb to the early 2020s). With respect to the entire study: Recipients received multivisceral, liver-intestinal, or isolated intestinal transplants. All recipients received anti-thymocyte globulin induction followed by maintenance tacrolimus and steroids for around 3 years. Bulk TCR-beta CDR3 sequencing was used to track graft-versus-host and host-versus-graft alloreactive T cell clones in the graft, circulation and bone marrow after intestinal transplantation. To identify alloreactive clones, pre-transplant mixed lymphocyte reaction products were sequenced and compared with unstimulated pre-transplant donor and recipient T cells. Of the approximately 24 intestinal transplant recipients enrolled in the cohort, one of whom was a retransplant, a few patients without pretransplant specimens were excluded. A peak of at least 4% donor T cells among recipient peripheral blood mononuclear cells was the definition used for donor T cell macrochimerism. Rather than going through the commercial service, samples from a few later patients were sequenced in-house on an Illumina MiSeq and processed with MiXCR. The investigation overall reported the following: The conclusions were limited by the relatively low number and heterogeneity of the intestinal transplant patients. In the allografts of patients with donor T cell macrochimerism, GvH to HvG T cell clonal ratios were high. GvH clones turned up in recipient bone marrow, with some appearing earlier in ileal mucosa or blood, a pattern consistent with an intestinal mucosal origin. Early after transplant, peak levels of circulating GvH clones were found to be associated with declines in HvG clones.

The germline V gene (reference sequence) supplies CDR1 LNHDA and CDR2 SQIVND. The CDR3 spans 14 residues, from the cysteine through the phenylalanine. Only the CDR3 DNA stays, 42 bases, in frame from base 1. Read against the paper, the sample's time point label means: cells obtained before transplantation from donor or recipient. CD3+CD4+ and CD3+CD8+ populations were FACS-sorted from unstimulated pre-transplant donor and recipient cells taken from spleen or lymph nodes. Library construction relied on the immunoSEQ multiplex PCR assay. In most patients, genomic DNA was isolated using the Qiagen DNeasy Blood and Tissue Kit and sent frozen to Adaptive Biotechnologies for TCR sequencing. For most patients, high-throughput TCR-beta CDR3 sequencing of genomic DNA was performed by Adaptive Biotechnologies. Under the source paper's analysis protocol: TCR sequencing data for some 17 patients were retrieved from Adaptive's ImmunoSEQ software; three other patients were processed with MiXCR and VDJtools. To correct CD4 versus CD8 sorting errors, sequences present in both subsets at a frequency ratio below 5:1 were removed. CDR3 nucleotide sequences shared between donor and recipient were removed because their origin could not be assigned. To count as alloreactive, a clone needed at least 2-fold expansion over unstimulated cells and a minimum CFSE-low frequency of 0.002% (template counts) or 0.001% (read counts). Clones were considered mappable if detected in sequenced pre-transplant spleen, lymph node, or MLR CFSE-low populations of the donor or recipient. Cumulative frequency of alloreactive clones was calculated as a percentage of all sequences weighted by copy number. TCRdb re-hosts the immuneACCESS table, in-frame sequences only. Its copies lack some clones; in the studies checked, an unresolved V gene accounts for under half of them, and the cause for the rest is not known. D and trimming were read from the DNA, whereas the V and J calls and clone size are those reported in that table. This sample gives 130,000 to 150,000 clones in total; about nine tenths of them show up just once. The ten largest clones take up about 0.18% of the sample.

On this clone: Its antigen is not yet known. Per-base qualities were not stored, and no clone one base away is much larger.

The chain is made from TRBV19 and TRBJ2-5; the D gene cannot be named for sure. The J call may be mistaken, given a closer DNA end match to TRBJ2-7. This TCR came from a human donor who received an intestinal transplant. Sequencing used unstimulated CD4+ T cells sorted from spleen or lymph node cells, obtained before intestinal transplant. The CDR3 loop reads CASSYTDRPYEQYF. The nucleotides are TGTGCCAGTAGTTACACAGATCGTCCCTACGAGCAGTACTTC.